This entry lists 30 T cell receptor beta chains sequenced from one sample in a study of shared clonotypes between healthy human individuals. CD8 cells regarded as naive lacked CD45RO, were positively chosen for CCR7, and omitted terminally differentiated effector memory CD45RA+ cells. The method was immunoSEQ multiplex PCR; TCRdb's version includes in-frame clones alone and lacks a portion of them. The repertoire holds roughly 650,000 clones, with about 95% as singletons. Sequenced: naive CD8+ T cells sorted from blood. Receptor source: a woman under 40 in good health.

CDR3 region: CASSGDSLKQFF. Here the CDR3 DNA reads TGTGCCAGCAGCGGCGACAGCCTAAAGCAGTTCTTC. The J gene is TRBJ2-1, the V gene TRBV9; D might be TRBD1 (5 bases). The CDR3 runs 12 residues. V was cut by 3 bases and J by 11 bases, with 12 bases left in between. The germline gives CDR1 SGDLS, CDR2 YYNGEE.

The chain is built from TRBV6-5 and TRBJ1-1; TRBD1 is a possible D gene (6 bases). The germline gives CDR1 MNHEY, CDR2 SVGAGI. The CDR3 is 14 residues long. Trimming pared 6 bases from V and 5 bases from J, leaving 16 bases between. The CDR3 spells CASSPVGGGTEAFF. Here the CDR3 DNA reads TGTGCCAGCAGCCCAGTAGGGGGAGGGACTGAAGCTTTCTTT.

The chain couples TRBV28 to TRBJ2-3; TRBD2 agrees at 12 bases. The CDR3 has 20 residues. V was clipped by 3 bases and J by 0 bases; unmatched bases: 13. Germline CDR1 reads MDHEN; CDR2 reads SYDVKM. This CDR3 is CASSFPLRTSGESSTDTQYF. The CDR3 DNA is TGTGCCAGCAGTTTCCCGCTACGGACTAGCGGGGAGTCTAGCACAGATACGCAGTATTTT.

This chain uses TRBV9 with TRBJ2-7, with 12 positions matching TRBD2. Germline values: CDR1 SGDLS, CDR2 YYNGEE. The V segment lost 3 bases and the J segment 4 bases; nucleotides outside the gene matches: 5. CDR3 length: 15 residues. In DNA, the CDR3 is TGTGCCAGCAGCGAGACTAGCGGGAGCCAATACGAGCAGTACTTC. Translating gives CASSETSGSQYEQYF.

The rearrangement uses TRBV6-4 and TRBJ1-1, with TRBD1 as a possible D gene (6 bases). The CDR3 contains 14 residues. The germline V and J ends were trimmed by 3 bases and 4 bases, with 12 bases remaining between them. Germline V gene data show CDR1 as MRHNA and CDR2 as SNTAGT. This chain's CDR3 is CASSEGGVVTEAFF. CDR3 nucleotides: TGTGCCAGCAGTGAAGGGGGGGTTGTCACTGAAGCTTTCTTT.

This chain connects TRBV6-5 to TRBJ2-1; the D gene could be TRBD1 or TRBD2 (6 bases each). CDR1 MNHEY and CDR2 SVGAGI come from the germline V gene. V was trimmed by 4 bases and J by 7 bases, leaving 11 bases between them. This CDR3 spans 13 amino acids. The CDR3, as DNA: TGTGCCAGCAGTTTCACAGGGAGGAATGAGCAGTTCTTC. This codes for CASSFTGRNEQFF.

This chain links TRBV6-5 with TRBJ2-1; TRBD2 agrees at 8 bases. The CDR3 totals 16 residues. Germline-derived CDR1 and CDR2 are MNHEY and SVGAGI. The ends lost 4 bases at V and 8 bases at J; junction bases unmatched: 13. The CDR3 nucleotides are TGTGCCAGCAGTTCCTCTGCTGTCGGGAGGGTCTATGAGCAGTTCTTC. Its protein product is CASSSSAVGRVYEQFF.

V gene TRBV5-8 combines with J gene TRBJ2-3; D assignment may be TRBD1 or TRBD2 (5 bases each). This CDR3 has 14 residues. V was clipped by 3 bases and J by 1 base, with 9 bases between them. Germline lookup yields CDR1 SGHTS and CDR2 YDEGEE. CDR3 DNA: TGTGCCAGCAGCTGGGGGAGAGGCACAGATACGCAGTATTTT. Translated: CASSWGRGTDTQYF.

This clone is a singleton in its sample. J is TRBJ2-1 and V is TRBV25-1; tentative D call: TRBD1 (5 bases). Deletions cut 1 base from V and 0 bases from J, with 10 bases between. CDR1 is MGHDK and CDR2 is SYGVNS in the germline V gene. The CDR3 extends over 16 amino acids. The CDR3 sequence is CASSEWGSSSYNEQFF. CDR3 bases: TGTGCCAGCAGTGAATGGGGCAGTAGCTCCTACAATGAGCAGTTCTTC. Full variable domain (missing parts from reference TRBV25-1 and TRBJ2-1): EADIYQTPRYLVIGTGKKITLECSQTMGHDKMYWYQQDPGMELHLIHYSYGVNSTEKGDLSSESTVSRIRTEHFPLTLESARPSHTSQYLCASSEWGSSSYNEQFFGPGTRLTVL.

The chain combines TRBV6-1 with TRBJ1-4; a weak D match, TRBD1 (6 bases). Per the germline V gene, CDR1 is MNHNS and CDR2 is SASEGT. The V end lost 2 bases, the J end lost 2 bases, and 24 bases lay between the germline ends. The CDR3 spans 20 residues. CDR3: CASSEKRGAGYEATNEKLFF. The CDR3, as DNA: TGTGCCAGCAGTGAAAAGAGGGGGGCCGGGTATGAAGCGACTAATGAAAAACTGTTTTTT.

This sequence joins TRBV28 and TRBJ2-1; a weak D match, TRBD2 (6 bases). Germline loops: CDR1 MDHEN, CDR2 SYDVKM. This CDR3 comprises 17 residues. The V and J ends lost 6 bases and 3 bases respectively, with 21 bases between them. Written as DNA, the CDR3 is TGTGCCAGCAGAGGGGACTCTTACATGGGTAGCTACAATGAGCAGTTCTTC. The encoded protein is CASRGDSYMGSYNEQFF.

CDR3 sequence (DNA): TGTGCCAGCGGCGGCTTCTATGGCTACACCTTC. Amino acid sequence: CASGGFYGYTF. V usage is TRBV6-6 and J usage is TRBJ1-2, with D unresolved. The CDR3 runs 11 residues. The V end was cut by 8 bases, the J end by 4 bases, with 8 bases between. CDR1 MNHNY and CDR2 SVGAGI come from the germline V gene (reference sequence).

The chain employs TRBV15 and TRBJ1-2; 7 bases match TRBD1. The CDR3 length is 16 residues. The trim removed 8 bases at V and 4 bases at J, leaving 16 bases unmatched. Germline V gene data show CDR1 as LNHNV and CDR2 as YYDKDF (reference sequence). Here the CDR3 reads CATAHRDRGIRYGYTF. The CDR3 bases are TGTGCCACCGCCCATCGGGACAGAGGAATTCGCTATGGCTACACCTTC.

This chain joins TRBV19 and TRBJ1-5; D is unresolved. The CDR3 runs 16 residues. Germline lookup yields CDR1 LNHDA and CDR2 SQIVND (reference sequence). V lost 1 base to trimming and J lost 0 bases, with 10 bases between them. This CDR3 reads CASSIATAYSNQPQHF. CDR3 coding DNA: TGTGCCAGTAGTATAGCAACGGCTTATAGCAATCAGCCCCAGCATTTT.

The chain couples TRBV5-8 to TRBJ1-4; 10 bases line up with TRBD1. Losses at the gene ends were 0 bases for V and 8 bases for J; bases not matched to a gene: 7. The CDR3 totals 16 residues. Germline CDR1 SGHTS, CDR2 YDEGEE. The CDR3 sequence is CASSLAVVTGGEKLFF. The DNA for the CDR3 is TGTGCCAGCAGCTTGGCCGTCGTGACAGGGGGCGAAAAACTGTTTTTT.

V and J are TRBV19 and TRBJ1-1; the match to TRBD1 covers 7 bases. Looked up from germline, CDR1 is LNHDA and CDR2 is SQIVND (reference sequence). The J segment lost 5 bases and the V segment lost 7 bases, leaving 13 bases of the junction unmatched. The CDR3 runs 15 residues. CDR3 protein: CASTPGQVKGTEAFF. CDR3 coding DNA: TGTGCCAGTACCCCCGGACAGGTGAAGGGTACTGAAGCTTTCTTT.

The J gene is TRBJ2-7, the V gene TRBV5-1, with 8 bases aligning to TRBD1. Looked up from germline, CDR1 is SGHRS and CDR2 is YFSETQ. This CDR3 spans 16 amino acids. After removal of 8 bases from V and 5 bases from J, the junction contained 18 bases not matched to a gene. The CDR3 sequence: CARRGTGLPPLDEQYF. In DNA, the CDR3 is TGCGCCAGACGTGGGACAGGCCTGCCCCCCCTCGACGAGCAGTACTTC.

V and J are TRBV7-9 and TRBJ2-7; D may be TRBD2 (6 bases). The CDR3 loop spans 15 amino acids. The germline gives CDR1 SEHNR, CDR2 FQNEAQ (reference sequence). Trimming pared 5 bases from V and 0 bases from J, leaving 14 bases between. For the CDR3, the DNA is TGTGCCAGCAGCCCCCTCCTCGGGAGCTCCTACGAGCAGTACTTC. It yields the protein CASSPLLGSSYEQYF.

This clone was seen only once. At the DNA level, this CDR3 is encoded by other sequences in the same sample as well. CDR3 DNA: TGTGCCAGCAGCAATTACGAGCAGTACTTC. Translated, it gives CASSNYEQYF. J is TRBJ2-7 and V is TRBV2, with D uncertain. In germline, CDR1 is SNHLY, CDR2 FYNNEI. V was clipped by 6 bases and J by 4 bases, with 4 bases between them. CDR3 length: 10 amino acids.

The V gene is TRBV6-5, the J gene TRBJ1-3; no definite D call. The CDR3 has 10 residues. CDR1 is MNHEY and CDR2 is SVGAGI in the germline V gene. Trimming pared 6 bases from V and 10 bases from J, leaving 7 bases between. The CDR3 here is CASSHYTIYF. In DNA form, the CDR3 reads TGTGCCAGCAGCCATTATACCATATATTTT.

The chain links TRBV27 to TRBJ2-3; TRBD2 might be the D (6 bases). V dropped 3 bases and J dropped 2 bases, with 21 bases sitting between them. Germline CDR1 reads MNHEY; CDR2 reads SMNVEV (reference sequence). CDR3 length: 18 amino acids. The CDR3 bases are TGTGCCAGCAGTTTCGTAAGTCCACCTCGGGGGTACACAGATACGCAGTATTTT. Amino acids: CASSFVSPPRGYTDTQYF.

This rearrangement joins TRBV27 to TRBJ2-3, with TRBD2 matching over 7 bases. Germline CDR1 and CDR2: MNHEY and SMNVEV (reference sequence). CDR3 size: 16 residues. J was trimmed by 6 bases and V by 6 bases; bases with no gene match: 15. CDR3 DNA: TGTGCCAGCAGCCCAGGACTAGTTAATAACGCGGATACGCAGTATTTT. The encoded protein is CASSPGLVNNADTQYF.

The chain recombines TRBV7-9 with TRBJ2-5, with a weak D call TRBD1 (5 bases). The CDR3 consists of 15 residues. V lost 2 bases and J lost 2, with 12 bases in between. Per the germline V gene, CDR1 is SEHNR and CDR2 is FQNEAQ (reference sequence). The CDR3 sequence: CASSLFPQGQETQYF. DNA for the CDR3: TGTGCCAGCAGCTTATTTCCCCAGGGTCAAGAGACCCAGTACTTC.

A word on this clone: The sample carries other DNA sequences with the same CDR3. The chain recombines TRBV27 with TRBJ2-6, with D uncertain. The CDR3 runs 13 residues. CDR1 and CDR2 (germline): MNHEY, SMNVEV (reference sequence). V was cut by 2 bases and J by 3 bases, with 2 bases left in between. Here the CDR3 DNA reads TGTGCCAGCAGTTTAGGTGGGGCCAACGTCCTGACTTTC. Translating it yields CASSLGGANVLTF.

The chain joins TRBV7-6 to TRBJ2-1; either TRBD1 or TRBD2 may fit D (5 bases each). The germline V and J ends were trimmed by 5 bases and 0 bases, with 11 bases remaining between them. The V gene's germline CDR1 is SGHVS and CDR2 FNYEAQ. This CDR3 is built from 15 residues. Here the CDR3 DNA reads TGTGCCAGCAGCCGGGACCGAAGCTCCTACAATGAGCAGTTCTTC. It translates to CASSRDRSSYNEQFF.

This sequence joins TRBV9 and TRBJ2-7; 8 bases are a match to TRBD1. The J segment lost 3 bases and the V segment lost 2 bases, leaving 7 bases of the junction unmatched. There are 15 residues in the CDR3. Germline V gene sequence: CDR1 SGDLS, CDR2 YYNGEE. CDR3: CASSVTGTGLYEQYF. The DNA of the CDR3 is TGTGCCAGCAGCGTTACCGGGACAGGCCTCTACGAGCAGTACTTC.

This sequence joins TRBV27 and TRBJ2-7, with 9 bases aligning to TRBD1. CDR3 length equals 16 residues. Germline V gene lookup returns CDR1 MNHEY and CDR2 SMNVEV (reference sequence). V shed 2 bases, J shed 3 bases, and the junction held 8 bases outside the gene matches. CDR3 protein: CASSLSAGTGFYEQYF. The DNA of the CDR3 is TGTGCCAGCAGTTTAAGCGCCGGGACAGGGTTCTACGAGCAGTACTTC.

This clone was seen just once. CDR3 DNA sequence: TGTGCCAGCAGTTTATCGGCCCGAAAGCTCCAAGAGACCCAGTACTTC. Translation: CASSLSARKLQETQYF. The V and J genes are TRBV27 and TRBJ2-5; no definite D call. The germline CDR1 and CDR2 sequences are MNHEY and SMNVEV (reference sequence). Trimming took off 0 bases at V and 1 base at J, with 12 bases between the two ends. CDR3 size: 16 residues.

The rearrangement joins TRBV7-9 to TRBJ2-7; D remains ambiguous. Trimming stripped 1 base from V and 6 bases from J, with 7 bases between. The germline gives CDR1 SEHNR, CDR2 FQNEAQ (reference sequence). The CDR3 runs to 12 residues. CDR3 DNA sequence: TGTGCCAGCAGCTTAGGCCCACTCGAGCAGTACTTC. It yields the protein CASSLGPLEQYF.

The rearrangement joins TRBV2 to TRBJ2-2; 15 bases are shared with TRBD2. The V segment lost 7 bases and the J segment 1 base; nucleotides outside the gene matches: 7. This CDR3 spans 18 amino acids. CDR1 and CDR2 from the germline V gene are SNHLY and FYNNEI. CDR3 bases: TGTGCCAGCATAAGGGGACTAGCGGGAGGACTGAACACCGGGGAGCTGTTTTTT. Amino acids: CASIRGLAGGLNTGELFF.